This T cell receptor beta chain was identified in a study of cytomegalovirus exposure and HLA in healthy donors. The germline gives CDR1 SGHRS, CDR2 YFSETQ. The V and J ends lost 0 bases and 0 bases respectively, with 7 bases between them. The length of the CDR3 is 15 residues. Findings and limits, study-wide: When analyzed later, the rates of TCR association showed variation by HLA locus, with DRB1 the most and HLA-C the fewest.

This clone has only one observation. The antigen is unknown. Nominally healthy donors were sampled, though unrecorded immune exposures were likely. The PCR made use of 60 Vbeta and 13 Jbeta primers. Produced via immunoSEQ multiplex PCR; TCRdb's table is partial and in-frame only. Among fewer than 150,000 clones listed, approximately 80% were seen once. The source material was PBMCs. The sequence was obtained from a man aged 40-55 years in good health and CMV-seropositive. V gene TRBV5-1 combines with J gene TRBJ2-4; D is ambiguous. CDR3 in amino acids: CASSLAAGAKNIQYF. CDR3 nucleotide sequence: TGCGCCAGCAGCTTGGCCGCAGGAGCCAAAAACATTCAGTACTTC.